This entry is about one TCR beta chain. This record belongs to a study of blood T cell repertoires in COVID-19. Study as a whole: Some COVID-19 samples were acute and others convalescent; all came from the United States, Italy and Spain. T cells, B-cell-depleted T cells, or PBMCs provided the cDNA or gDNA that served as material.

Per the original data handling: Scientists estimated how many nucleated cells there were by amplifying reference gene primers. Using immunoSEQ multiplex PCR, the repertoire was profiled, and TCRdb retains in-frame clones only, with some absent. V, J and clone size were drawn from that table, and D and trimming were deduced from the DNA. The sample holds about 110,000 clones, approximately 92% seen once. V lost 6 bases and J 5 bases, leaving 16 bases between the germline ends. Germline V CDR1 and CDR2: MDHEN, SYDVKM. This CDR3 is 14 amino acids long. The receptor was derived from an elderly woman with acute or convalescent COVID-19. The V and J genes are TRBV28 and TRBJ2-5, with D possibly being TRBD2 (7 bases). Sequencing used peripheral blood. Here the CDR3 reads CASSSGTPRETQYF. The DNA for the CDR3 is TGTGCCAGCAGCAGCGGGACACCAAGGGAGACCCAGTACTTC.